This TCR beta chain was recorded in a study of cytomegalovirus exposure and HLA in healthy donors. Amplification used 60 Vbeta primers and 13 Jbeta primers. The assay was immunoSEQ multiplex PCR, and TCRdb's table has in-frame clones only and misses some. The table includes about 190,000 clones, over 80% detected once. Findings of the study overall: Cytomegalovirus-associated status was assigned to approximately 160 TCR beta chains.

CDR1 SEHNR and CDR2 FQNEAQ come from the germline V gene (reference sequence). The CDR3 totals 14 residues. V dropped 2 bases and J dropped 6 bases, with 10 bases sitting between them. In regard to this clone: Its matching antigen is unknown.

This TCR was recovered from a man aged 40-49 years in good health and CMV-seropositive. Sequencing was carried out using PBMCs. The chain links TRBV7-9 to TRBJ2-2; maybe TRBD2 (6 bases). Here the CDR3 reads CASSLRAGPGELFF. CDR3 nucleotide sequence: TGTGCCAGCAGCTTAAGGGCGGGGCCCGGGGAGCTGTTTTTT.